This T cell receptor (beta chain) was sequenced during a study of cytomegalovirus exposure and HLA in healthy donors. This clone was detected only a few times. This PCR relied on a set of 60 Vbeta primers and 13 Jbeta primers. The method was immunoSEQ multiplex PCR; TCRdb's version includes in-frame clones alone and lacks a portion of them. The repertoire consists of approximately 100,000 clones, with 60% to 70% occurring once and the leading ten covering around 4%. Germline assignment: CDR1 LNHDA and CDR2 SQIVND (reference sequence). The CDR3 sequence is 13 residues long. Trimming removed 10 bases from V and 0 bases from J, with 13 bases in between.

This receptor was taken from a man aged 25 to 40 in good health and CMV-seropositive. The sample taken for sequencing was PBMCs. V gene TRBV19 combines with J gene TRBJ2-7; a possible D gene is TRBD1 (6 bases). CDR3 loop: CATMGDNSYEQYF. The CDR3 bases are TGTGCCACCATGGGGGACAACTCCTACGAGCAGTACTTC.